A selection of T cell receptor beta chains follows, all from one sample in a study of control samples from healthy donors and cancer patients. Only in-frame clones appear in the TCRdb table, and some are missing; sequencing was by immunoSEQ multiplex PCR. The sample has some 78,000 clones, roughly 89% seen once; the top ten hold 7.5% to 8%. Sequenced input: blood. The receptor set was obtained from a woman aged 60 to 75 in good health. Both conserved end residues are part of each CDR3. Fields, in order: CDR3 length, V gene, CDR3 protein.

>13|TRBV28
CASRLDTNQPQHF
>15|TRBV5-5
CASRTNRDSNEKLFF
>15|TRBV5-1
CASSLAYRTYWGYTF
>13|TRBV12-3/TRBV12-4
CASSLNKDTEAFF
>15|TRBV5-1
CASSLTSGAGDTQYF
>15|TRBV15
CATSRVDQGGYEQYF
>13|TRBV19
CASSAGQLSEAFF
>16|TRBV5-1
CASSLAGIQMNTEAFF
>20|TRBV14
CASSRNVGQGKSPGANVLTF
>15|TRBV28
CASSLPGQNNEKLFF